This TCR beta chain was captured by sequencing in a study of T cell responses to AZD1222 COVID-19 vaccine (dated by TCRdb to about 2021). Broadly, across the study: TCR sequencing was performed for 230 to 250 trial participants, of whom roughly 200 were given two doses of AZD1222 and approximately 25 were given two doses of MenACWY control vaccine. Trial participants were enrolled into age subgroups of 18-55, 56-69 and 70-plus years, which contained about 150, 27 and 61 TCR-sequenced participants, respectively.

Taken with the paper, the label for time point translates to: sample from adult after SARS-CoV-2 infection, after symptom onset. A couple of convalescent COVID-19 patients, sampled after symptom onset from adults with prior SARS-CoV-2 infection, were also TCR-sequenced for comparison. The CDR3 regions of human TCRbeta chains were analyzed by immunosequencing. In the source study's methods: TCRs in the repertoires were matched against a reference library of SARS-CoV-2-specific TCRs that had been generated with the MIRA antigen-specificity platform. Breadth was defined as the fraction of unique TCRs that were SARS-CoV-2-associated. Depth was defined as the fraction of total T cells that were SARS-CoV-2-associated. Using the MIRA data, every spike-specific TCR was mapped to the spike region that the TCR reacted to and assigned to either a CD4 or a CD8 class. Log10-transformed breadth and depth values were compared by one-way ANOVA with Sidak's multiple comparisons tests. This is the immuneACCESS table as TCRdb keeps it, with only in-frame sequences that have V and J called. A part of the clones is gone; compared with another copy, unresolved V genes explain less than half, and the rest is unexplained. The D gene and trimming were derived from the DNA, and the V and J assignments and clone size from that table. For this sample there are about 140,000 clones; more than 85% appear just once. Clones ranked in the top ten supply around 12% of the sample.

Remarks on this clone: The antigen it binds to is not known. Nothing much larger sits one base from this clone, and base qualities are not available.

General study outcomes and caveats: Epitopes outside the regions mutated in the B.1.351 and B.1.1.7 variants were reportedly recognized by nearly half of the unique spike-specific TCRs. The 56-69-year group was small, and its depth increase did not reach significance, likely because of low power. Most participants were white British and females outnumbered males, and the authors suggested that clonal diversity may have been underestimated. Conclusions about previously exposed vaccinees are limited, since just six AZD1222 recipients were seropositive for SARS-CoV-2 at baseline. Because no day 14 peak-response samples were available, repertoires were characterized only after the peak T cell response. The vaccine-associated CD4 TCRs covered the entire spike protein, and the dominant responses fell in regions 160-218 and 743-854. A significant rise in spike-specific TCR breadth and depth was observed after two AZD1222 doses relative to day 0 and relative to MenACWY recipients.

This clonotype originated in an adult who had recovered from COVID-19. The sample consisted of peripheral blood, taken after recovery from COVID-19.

CDR3 protein: CASSPPDRANYGYTF. The DNA is as follows: TGTGCCAGCAGTCCCCCGGACAGGGCAAACTATGGCTACACCTTC. The sequence links TRBV6-2 or TRBV6-3 to TRBJ1-2; the central 8 bases match TRBD1. The junction shows trimming of 5 bases on V and 2 bases on J, and the gene matches do not reach 7 bases of it. Its CDR3 holds 15 amino acids, cysteine through phenylalanine. The CDR3 DNA has 45 bases and is translated from base 1. CDR1 and CDR2 are drawn from the germline V gene: MNHEY, SVGEGT.